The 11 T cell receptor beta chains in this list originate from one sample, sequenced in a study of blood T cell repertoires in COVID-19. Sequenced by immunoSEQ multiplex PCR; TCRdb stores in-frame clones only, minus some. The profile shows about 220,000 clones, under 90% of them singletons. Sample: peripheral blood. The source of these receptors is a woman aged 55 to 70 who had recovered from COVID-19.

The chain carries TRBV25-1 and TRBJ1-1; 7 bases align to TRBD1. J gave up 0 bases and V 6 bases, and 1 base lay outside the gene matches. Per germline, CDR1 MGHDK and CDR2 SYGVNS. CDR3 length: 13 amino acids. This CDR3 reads CASRTGMNTEAFF. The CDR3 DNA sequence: TGTGCCAGCAGGACAGGGATGAACACTGAAGCTTTCTTT.

CDR3 coding DNA: TGTGCCAGCAGCTTGGGGGGACAGAACTACGAGCAGTACTTC. Its translation: CASSLGGQNYEQYF. The J gene is TRBJ2-7, the V gene TRBV5-4; 7 nucleotides agree with TRBD1. The length of the CDR3 is 14 residues. Germline lookup yields CDR1 SGHNT and CDR2 YYREEE (reference sequence). Losses at the gene ends were 0 bases for V and 3 bases for J; bases not matched to a gene: 3.

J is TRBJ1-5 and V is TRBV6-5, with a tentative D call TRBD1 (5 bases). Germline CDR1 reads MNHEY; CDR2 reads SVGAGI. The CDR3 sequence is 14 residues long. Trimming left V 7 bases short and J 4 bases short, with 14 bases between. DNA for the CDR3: TGTGCCAGCACGGGGCAGCGGGCTAATCAGCCCCAGCATTTT. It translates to CASTGQRANQPQHF.

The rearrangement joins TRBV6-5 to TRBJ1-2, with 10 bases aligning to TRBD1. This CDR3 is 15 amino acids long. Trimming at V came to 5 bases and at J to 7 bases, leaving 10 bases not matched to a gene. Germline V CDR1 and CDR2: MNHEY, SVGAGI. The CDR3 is CASSRQGAEDGGYTF. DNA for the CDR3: TGTGCCAGCAGTCGACAGGGGGCTGAGGATGGTGGCTACACCTTC.

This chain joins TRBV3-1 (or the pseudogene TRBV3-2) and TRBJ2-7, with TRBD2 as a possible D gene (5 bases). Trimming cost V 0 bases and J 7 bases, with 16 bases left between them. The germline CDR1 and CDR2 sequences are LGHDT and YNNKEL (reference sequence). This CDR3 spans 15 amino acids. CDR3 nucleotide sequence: TGTGCCAGCAGCCAAGATGCGAACGGCCCGGGGGAGCAGTACTTC. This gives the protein CASSQDANGPGEQYF.

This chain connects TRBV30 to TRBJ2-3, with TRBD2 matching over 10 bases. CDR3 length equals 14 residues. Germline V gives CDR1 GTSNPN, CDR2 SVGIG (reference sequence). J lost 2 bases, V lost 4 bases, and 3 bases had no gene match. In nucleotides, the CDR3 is TGTGCCTGGACTAGCGGGGGCCTCACAGATACGCAGTATTTT. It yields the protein CAWTSGGLTDTQYF.

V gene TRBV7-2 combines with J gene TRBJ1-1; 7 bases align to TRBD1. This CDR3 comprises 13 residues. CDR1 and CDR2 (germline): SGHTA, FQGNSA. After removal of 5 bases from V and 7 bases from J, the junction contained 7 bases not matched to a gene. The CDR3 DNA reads TGTGCCAGCAGCAAAAACAGGGGCGTTGAAGCTTTCTTT. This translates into CASSKNRGVEAFF.

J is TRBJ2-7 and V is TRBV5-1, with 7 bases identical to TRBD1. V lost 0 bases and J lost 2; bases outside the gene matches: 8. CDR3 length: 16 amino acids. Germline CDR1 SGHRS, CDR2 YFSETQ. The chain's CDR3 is CASSLAPGTETYEQYF. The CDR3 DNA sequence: TGCGCCAGCAGCTTGGCCCCCGGGACAGAAACCTACGAGCAGTACTTC.

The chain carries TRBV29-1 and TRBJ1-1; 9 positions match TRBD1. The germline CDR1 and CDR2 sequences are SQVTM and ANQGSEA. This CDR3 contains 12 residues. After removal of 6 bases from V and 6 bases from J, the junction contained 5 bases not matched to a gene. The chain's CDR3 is CSVGTGTAEAFF. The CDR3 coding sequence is TGCAGCGTGGGGACAGGGACGGCTGAAGCTTTCTTT. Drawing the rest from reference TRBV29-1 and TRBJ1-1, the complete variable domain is SAVISQKPSRDICQRGTSLTIQCQVDSQVTMMFWYRQQPGQSLTLIATANQGSEATYESGFVIDKFPISRPNLTFSTLTVSNMSPEDSSIYLCSVGTGTAEAFFGQGTRLTVV.

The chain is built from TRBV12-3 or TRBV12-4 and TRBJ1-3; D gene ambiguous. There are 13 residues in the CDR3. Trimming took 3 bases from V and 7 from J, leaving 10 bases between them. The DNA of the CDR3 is TGTGCCAGCAGTTTTTTAAGCATTAACACCATATATTTT. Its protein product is CASSFLSINTIYF.

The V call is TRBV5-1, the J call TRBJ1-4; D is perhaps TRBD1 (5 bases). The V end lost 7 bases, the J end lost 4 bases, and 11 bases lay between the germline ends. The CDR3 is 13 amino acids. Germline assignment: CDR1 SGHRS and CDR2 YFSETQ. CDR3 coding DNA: TGCGCCAGCCGGGGGATACTTAATGAAAAACTGTTTTTT. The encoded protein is CASRGILNEKLFF.